The next 18 T cell receptor beta chains were all read from a single sample in a study of blood T cell repertoires in COVID-19. TCRdb's table, derived via immunoSEQ multiplex PCR, lists solely in-frame clones and lacks some. The sample contains tens of thousands of clones, 80% to 90% of which appear only once. The material sequenced was peripheral blood. These receptors all come from a man aged 45-60 years with active COVID-19.

This chain joins TRBV5-6 and TRBJ2-7; TRBD1 is a possible D gene (6 bases). This CDR3 is built from 14 residues. From germline, CDR1 is SGHDT and CDR2 YYEEEE. Trimming stripped 4 bases from V and 2 bases from J, with 13 bases between. DNA for the CDR3: TGTGCCAGCAGCGCCGGGACAACCACCTACGAGCAGTACTTC. Amino acid sequence: CASSAGTTTYEQYF.

With regard to this clone: Compared with germline, one end of the junction differs, possibly owing to a read error. CDR3 protein: CASSYSSRDRDF. The CDR3 bases are TGTGCCAGCAGTTACTCGAGCCGGGACAGGGACTTT. The chain carries TRBV6-6 and TRBJ1-4; 9 nucleotides align to TRBD1. The CDR3 consists of 12 residues. Germline lookup yields CDR1 MNHNY and CDR2 SVGAGI (reference sequence).

J is TRBJ2-1 and V is TRBV2, with D possibly matching TRBD2 (6 bases). Looked up from germline, CDR1 is SNHLY and CDR2 is FYNNEI. Trimming pared 7 bases from V and 2 bases from J, leaving 15 bases between. The CDR3 spans 15 residues. CDR3: CASNPPSETYNEQFF. The CDR3 region has the DNA TGTGCCAGCAACCCACCTAGCGAGACCTACAATGAGCAGTTCTTC.

This sequence joins TRBV28 and TRBJ2-7; TRBD1 agrees at 9 bases. Germline loops: CDR1 MDHEN, CDR2 SYDVKM. The CDR3 consists of 17 residues. With 1 base clipped from V and 2 bases from J, the junction kept 9 bases outside the gene matches. CDR3 nucleotide sequence: TGTGCCAGCAGTTTATCCCGTTACGGGACAGGGACCTACGAGCAGTACTTC. Amino acids: CASSLSRYGTGTYEQYF.

This clone was seen just once. This rearrangement joins TRBV18 to TRBJ1-4, with 8 positions matching TRBD1. Unmatched junction bases numbered 3, after V lost 6 bases and J lost 3 bases. Germline-derived CDR1 and CDR2 are KGHSH and LQKENI. This CDR3 has 14 amino acids. The CDR3 DNA sequence: TGTGCCAGCTCGTCGACAGGGGCTAATGAAAAACTGTTTTTT. Translated: CASSSTGANEKLFF. Filled out from reference TRBV18 and TRBJ1-4, the complete variable domain reads NAGVMQNPRHLVRRRGQEARLRCSPMKGHSHVYWYRQLPEEGLKFMVYLQKENIIDESGMPKERFSAEFPKEGPSILRIQQVVRGDSAAYFCASSSTGANEKLFFGSGTQLSVL.

This sequence joins TRBV4-2 and TRBJ1-5, with 11 bases matching TRBD1. This CDR3 contains 17 residues. The V gene's germline CDR1 is LGHNA and CDR2 YNFKEQ. V shed 3 bases, J shed 4 bases, and the junction held 8 bases outside the gene matches. The chain's CDR3 is CASSHPGQGVGNQPQHF. CDR3 DNA sequence: TGTGCCAGCAGCCACCCGGGACAGGGGGTCGGTAATCAGCCCCAGCATTTT.

The rearrangement links TRBV5-4 to TRBJ2-5; TRBD1 matches 7 bases. Per germline, CDR1 SGHNT and CDR2 YYREEE (reference sequence). V was pared by 4 bases and J by 1 base, with 10 bases of the junction left unmatched. The CDR3 totals 16 residues. CDR3 DNA sequence: TGTGCCAGCAGCCAGTCCCCGGGACAGCTCCAAGAGACCCAGTACTTC. It is translated as CASSQSPGQLQETQYF. The full variable domain, its missing parts supplied by reference TRBV5-4 and TRBJ2-5, is ETGVTQSPTHLIKTRGQQVTLRCSSQSGHNTVSWYQQALGQGPQFIFQYYREEENGRGNFPPRFSGLQFPNYSSELNVNALELDDSALYLCASSQSPGQLQETQYFGPGTRLLVL.

Here the CDR3 DNA reads TGTGCCAGCAGCCCACGGACTAGCGGGGGACACAATGAGCAGTTCTTC. Protein product: CASSPRTSGGHNEQFF. The rearrangement links TRBV7-2 to TRBJ2-1; the match to TRBD2 covers 13 bases. Trimming took 5 bases from V and 5 from J; bases not matched to a gene: 6. This CDR3 is built from 16 residues. Germline assignment: CDR1 SGHTA and CDR2 FQGNSA.

This clone was counted only a few times. The V and J genes are TRBV10-3 and TRBJ1-1; 8 bases line up with TRBD1. Germline CDR1 is ENHRY and CDR2 is SYGVKD. This CDR3 comprises 14 residues. The junction had 7 bases not matched to a gene; V was cut back by 7 bases and J by 3 bases. CDR3 residues: CAINQGATDTEAFF. As DNA, the CDR3 is TGTGCCATCAACCAGGGGGCTACGGACACTGAAGCTTTCTTT.

This sequence joins TRBV14 and TRBJ1-3, with D possibly matching TRBD1 (5 bases). Germline V gene data show CDR1 as SGHDN and CDR2 as FVKESK. V lost 4 bases and J 3 bases, leaving 16 bases between the germline ends. The CDR3 has 16 residues. In DNA, the CDR3 is TGTGCCAGCAGCCCCCGTCGGGGGTCGGTTGGAAACACCATATATTTT. This encodes CASSPRRGSVGNTIYF.

The rearrangement uses TRBV9 and TRBJ1-2; 7 positions agree with TRBD1. J lost 6 bases, V lost 5 bases, and 7 bases had no gene match. The CDR3 is 13 amino acids. Germline loops: CDR1 SGDLS, CDR2 YYNGEE. This CDR3 reads CASSPWDSHGYTF. The DNA for the CDR3 is TGTGCCAGCAGTCCCTGGGACAGTCATGGCTACACCTTC.

The genes are TRBV18 and TRBJ2-7, with TRBD2 matching over 7 bases. Germline lookup yields CDR1 KGHSH and CDR2 LQKENI. The CDR3 covers 14 residues. Losses at the gene ends were 7 bases for V and 5 bases for J; bases not matched to a gene: 11. This CDR3 is CASYAGDLRHEQYF. The CDR3 DNA reads as TGTGCCAGCTACGCGGGGGACCTTAGGCACGAGCAGTACTTC.

The chain employs TRBV13 and TRBJ2-7, with 11 bases lining up with TRBD2. V trimming: 5 bases; J trimming: 2 bases; junction bases outside the gene matches: 5. The germline V gene has CDR1 PRHDT and CDR2 FYEKMQ (reference sequence). The CDR3 totals 15 residues. The CDR3 loop is CASSPRLAGTYEQYF. In DNA, the CDR3 is TGTGCCAGCAGCCCCCGACTAGCGGGAACCTACGAGCAGTACTTC. The whole variable domain, remainder taken from reference TRBV13 and TRBJ2-7, is AAGVIQSPRHLIKEKRETATLKCYPIPRHDTVYWYQQGPGQDPQFLISFYEKMQSDKGSIPDRFSAQQFSDYHSELNMSSLELGDSALYFCASSPRLAGTYEQYFGPGTRLTVT.

The chain employs TRBV5-5 and TRBJ1-4, with TRBD1 matching over 7 bases. The V gene end was trimmed by 2 bases and the J gene end by 4 bases; junction bases not matched to a gene: 5. Germline values: CDR1 SGHKS, CDR2 YYEKEE (reference sequence). The CDR3 contains 15 residues. In nucleotides, the CDR3 is TGTGCCAGCAGCTTCTACAGGGGAATTAATGAAAAACTGTTTTTT. It is translated as CASSFYRGINEKLFF. The full variable domain, in which reference TRBV5-5 and TRBJ1-4 provide the parts outside the CDR3, is DAGVTQSPTHLIKTRGQQVTLRCSPISGHKSVSWYQQVLGQGPQFIFQYYEKEERGRGNFPDRFSARQFPNYSSELNVNALLLGDSALYLCASSFYRGINEKLFFGSGTQLSVL.

This clone was recorded once. The chain couples TRBV19 to TRBJ2-7; 8 bases map to TRBD1. Germline CDR1 and CDR2: LNHDA and SQIVND (reference sequence). The CDR3 has 15 amino acids. After removal of 3 bases from V and 0 bases from J, the junction contained 4 bases not matched to a gene. The CDR3 loop reads CASSMGDRPSYEQYF. The CDR3 nucleotides are TGTGCCAGTAGTATGGGGGACAGGCCCTCCTACGAGCAGTACTTC.

The chain has TRBV11-3 and TRBJ1-1, with a tentative D call TRBD1 (5 bases). The CDR3 runs to 13 residues. Germline V gives CDR1 SGHNT, CDR2 YENEEA. Trimming removed 5 bases at V and 2 bases at J, with 9 bases between. CDR3 protein: CASSADRNTEAFF. In DNA form, the CDR3 reads TGTGCCAGCAGCGCCGACAGAAACACTGAAGCTTTCTTT.

The chain links TRBV6-5 to TRBJ2-3, with a tentative D call TRBD1 (6 bases). The germline gives CDR1 MNHEY, CDR2 SVGAGI. Trimming removed 10 bases at V and 1 base at J, with 15 bases between. CDR3 length equals 14 residues. CDR3 nucleotides: TGTGCCACTTCTGCAGAGGGGGGCACAGATACGCAGTATTTT. This translates into CATSAEGGTDTQYF.

The J gene is TRBJ2-7, the V gene TRBV28, with 9 bases lining up with TRBD1. The V segment lost 10 bases and the J segment 6 bases; nucleotides outside the gene matches: 10. CDR1 and CDR2 from the germline V gene are MDHEN and SYDVKM. This CDR3 is 13 amino acids long. The CDR3 DNA follows: TGTGCCACTCACCCGGGACAGGGTCGCGAGCAGTACTTC. Amino acid sequence: CATHPGQGREQYF.